This entry concerns a single T cell receptor (beta chain). This clone has only one observation. It has no known antigen specificity. Base qualities are not at hand, and no much larger clone is one base apart. In light of the paper, this sample's time point label describes: baseline before first vaccination. Vaccinee samples were obtained from the UK trials COV001 and COV002, which included a single-blind randomized controlled phase 2/3 trial of AZD1222 (ChAdOx1 nCoV-19) in healthy adults. For TCRbeta chain sequencing, PBMC samples from trial participants were taken at day 0 and at day 28 after the second dose. From a lookup of the germline V gene (reference sequence), CDR1 and CDR2 are GTSNPN and SVGIG. V ends up 2 bases short and J 4 bases short, with an unmatched junction base count of 2. The CDR3 contains 13 residues, cysteine and phenylalanine counted. Only the CDR3 region is kept as DNA, spanning 39 bases read in frame from base 1.

The CDR3 regions of human TCRbeta chains were subjected to immunosequencing. Regarding the original processing steps: TCRs in the repertoires were matched against a reference library of SARS-CoV-2-specific TCRs that had been generated with the MIRA antigen-specificity platform. Breadth meant the fraction of unique TCRs that were SARS-CoV-2-associated, whereas depth meant the fraction of total T cells that were SARS-CoV-2-associated. Using the MIRA data, each spike-specific TCR was assigned both to the spike region to which the TCR was reactive and to a CD4 or CD8 class. Log10-transformed breadth and depth values were compared by one-way ANOVA with Sidak's multiple comparisons tests. TCRdb limited this immuneACCESS table to in-frame rearrangements with V and J called. A share of clones is missing; checked studies link under half to unresolved V genes, and the rest is unexplained. The V and J calls and clone size come from that table; D and trimming were worked out from the DNA. The sample profile shows around 90,000 clones; 70% to 90% of them were found once. Of the sample, 5% to 6.5% is held by the ten largest clones.

This sample stems from a study of T cell responses to AZD1222 COVID-19 vaccine (dated by TCRdb to the early 2020s). For the study in its entirety: AZD1222 recipients whose second dose came at about 4 weeks and those whose second dose came at about 12 weeks were combined into one group, since spike-specific TCR depth and breadth did not differ between the two schedules. A total of over 230 trial participants underwent TCR sequencing, of whom roughly 210 had received two doses of AZD1222 and some 25 had received two doses of the MenACWY control vaccine. Trial participants were enrolled by age into subgroups of 18-55, 56-69 and 70-plus years, and 148, 28 and 57 TCR-sequenced participants, respectively, were included in these subgroups.

Overall study results and their limits: Most participants were white British and females outnumbered males, and the authors suggested that clonal diversity may have been underestimated. Nearly half of unique spike-specific TCRs reportedly recognized epitopes outside regions mutated in the B.1.351 and B.1.1.7 variants. Vaccine-associated CD4 TCRs spanned the whole spike protein, with dominant responses in regions 160-218 and 743-854. Conclusions about previously exposed vaccinees were limited because only six AZD1222 recipients were SARS-CoV-2 seropositive at baseline. In the small 56-69-year group, the increase in depth fell short of significance, most likely because of low power. Because no samples from the day 14 peak response were available, repertoires could be characterized only after the peak T cell response. A significant rise in spike-specific TCR breadth and depth was observed after two AZD1222 doses relative to day 0 and relative to MenACWY recipients.

This clonotype was sampled from an adult in good health. The sample was peripheral blood, taken on day 0 of AZD1222 vaccination. The V and J segments used are TRBV30 and TRBJ2-4; 7 central bases correspond to TRBD2. The CDR3 here reads CAWSRGGKNIQYF. The nucleotide sequence is given as TGTGCCTGGAGTAGGGGAGGGAAAAACATTCAGTACTTC.